These T cell receptor beta chains were read from a single sample in a study of T cell responses to AZD1222 COVID-19 vaccine. Clones were sequenced by immunoSEQ multiplex PCR, and TCRdb holds only the in-frame ones, with some missing. The table lists 180,000 or so clones, around 94% of them singletons. The sample was peripheral blood, taken on day 0 of AZD1222 vaccination. These receptors originate from an adult in good health. Both conserved end residues are part of each CDR3. The order of the fields is D gene, J gene, clone size, V gene, CDR3 protein, CDR3 DNA. The D gene is left open where the match is weak. Where a row states a size, it is once, few, many or the class of an expanded clone; other rows omit it.

D gene: -; J gene: TRBJ1-3; clone size: -; V gene: TRBV4-1; CDR3 protein: CASSQAGTTNTIYF; CDR3 DNA: TGCGCCAGCAGCCAAGCCGGGACAACGAACACCATATATTTT
D gene: -; J gene: TRBJ2-7; clone size: -; V gene: TRBV28; CDR3 protein: CASRPFESGSYEQYF; CDR3 DNA: TGTGCCAGCCGTCCTTTTGAGAGCGGGTCCTACGAGCAGTACTTC
D gene: -; J gene: TRBJ2-2; clone size: once; V gene: TRBV19; CDR3 protein: CASNIGWENTGELFF; CDR3 DNA: TGTGCCAGTAACATTGGATGGGAAAACACCGGGGAGCTGTTTTTT
D gene: -; J gene: TRBJ1-1; clone size: -; V gene: TRBV27; CDR3 protein: CASSFRDTNTEAFF; CDR3 DNA: TGTGCCAGCAGTTTTAGAGACACGAACACTGAAGCTTTCTTT
D gene: -; J gene: TRBJ1-5; clone size: -; V gene: TRBV10-3; CDR3 protein: CAISESGGGYNQPQHF; CDR3 DNA: TGTGCCATCAGTGAGTCAGGCGGGGGGTACAATCAGCCCCAGCATTTT
D gene: -; J gene: TRBJ2-2; clone size: -; V gene: TRBV7-9; CDR3 protein: CASSPMGNTGELFF; CDR3 DNA: TGTGCCAGCAGCCCAATGGGGAACACCGGGGAGCTGTTTTTT
D gene: -; J gene: TRBJ2-3; clone size: -; V gene: TRBV19; CDR3 protein: CASSVTGTTDTQYF; CDR3 DNA: TGTGCCAGTAGTGTGACCGGGACCACAGATACGCAGTATTTT
D gene: -; J gene: TRBJ2-1; clone size: -; V gene: TRBV12-3/TRBV12-4; CDR3 protein: CASSVRGRGEQFF; CDR3 DNA: TGTGCCAGCAGTGTCCGAGGTAGGGGTGAGCAGTTCTTC
D gene: -; J gene: TRBJ1-5; clone size: -; V gene: TRBV28; CDR3 protein: CASSSWRTDNQPQHF; CDR3 DNA: TGTGCCAGCAGTTCATGGCGGACAGATAATCAACCCCAGCATTTT
D gene: -; J gene: TRBJ1-1; clone size: -; V gene: TRBV28; CDR3 protein: CASHGTSEAFF; CDR3 DNA: TGTGCCAGTCACGGGACGTCTGAAGCTTTCTTT